This paragraph reports one TCR beta chain. No antigen is known for it. The same CDR3 arises from other DNA sequences in this sample as well. CDR1 is SGHDT, CDR2 YYEEEE, per germline. This CDR3 contains 19 residues. Trimming pared 4 bases from V and 0 bases from J, leaving 25 bases between. This sample was included in a study of cytomegalovirus exposure and HLA in healthy donors. Study results and limitations: Sequencing artifact likely explains a cluster of highly shared sequence variants.

PCR involved 60 Vbeta and 13 Jbeta primers. The protocol was immunoSEQ multiplex PCR, while the TCRdb copy is restricted to in-frame clones and leaves out a portion. Of over 40,000 clones listed, 55% to 75% are singletons. At the time of sampling, donors were nominally healthy, though unrecorded immune exposures were likely. V and J are TRBV5-6 and TRBJ1-1; possible D gene TRBD1, 5 bases. The specimen was PBMCs. The receptor comes from a man in his 60s in good health and CMV-seropositive. The CDR3 spells CASSDLIQEPLTMNTEAFF. CDR3 nucleotide sequence: TGTGCCAGCAGCGACCTTATACAGGAGCCCCTGACCATGAACACTGAAGCTTTCTTT.